The present T cell receptor beta chain was sequenced within a study of OX40 agonist ivuxolimab in advanced cancers. Study-wide context: The dose-escalation cohort had hepatocellular carcinoma, melanoma, renal cell or head and neck cancer.

A remark on this clone: Its antigen is currently unknown.

The CDR3 contains 14 residues. The germline V gene encodes CDR1 KGHSH and CDR2 LQKENI. With 6 bases removed from V and 5 bases from J, the gap between germline ends came to 16 bases. Study-wide points: With doses of 0.1-3.0 mg/kg, partial responders showed among the lowest clonal expansion.

Assay: immunoSEQ multiplex PCR; the TCRdb copy retains only in-frame clones and omits some. The data show under 40,000 clones, with roughly nine tenths seen just once and approximately 27% held by the top ten. This sequence was found in an adult with an advanced solid tumor such as melanoma, head and neck, liver or kidney cancer. Sequenced material: CD4+ or CD8+ T cells sorted from blood, taken in a trial of the OX40 agonist ivuxolimab. The gene calls are TRBV18 and TRBJ1-2; D may be TRBD1 (5 bases). CDR3 sequence: CASSPTAGDYGYTF. For the CDR3, the DNA is TGTGCCAGCTCCCCGACAGCAGGTGATTATGGCTACACCTTC.